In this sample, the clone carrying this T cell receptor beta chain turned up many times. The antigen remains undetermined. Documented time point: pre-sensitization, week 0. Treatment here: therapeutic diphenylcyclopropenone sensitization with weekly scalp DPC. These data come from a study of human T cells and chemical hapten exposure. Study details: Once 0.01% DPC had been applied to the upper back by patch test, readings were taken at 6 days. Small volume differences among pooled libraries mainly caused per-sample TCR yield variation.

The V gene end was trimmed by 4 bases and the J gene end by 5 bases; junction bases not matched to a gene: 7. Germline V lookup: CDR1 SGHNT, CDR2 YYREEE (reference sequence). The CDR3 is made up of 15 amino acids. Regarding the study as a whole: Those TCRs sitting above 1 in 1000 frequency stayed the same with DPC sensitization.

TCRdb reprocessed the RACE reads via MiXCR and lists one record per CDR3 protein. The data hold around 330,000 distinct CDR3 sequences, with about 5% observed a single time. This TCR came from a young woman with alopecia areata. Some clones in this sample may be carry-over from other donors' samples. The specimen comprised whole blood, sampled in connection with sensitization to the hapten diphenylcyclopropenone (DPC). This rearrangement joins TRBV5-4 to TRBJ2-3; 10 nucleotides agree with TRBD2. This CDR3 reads CASSRRASGGDTQYF. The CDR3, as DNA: TGTGCCAGCAGCCGCCGGGCTAGCGGGGGAGATACGCAGTATTTT.